The source of this T cell receptor beta chain is a study of blood T cells in healthy people across ages. This clonotype has only a few counts. Its antigen is not identified. CDR1 and CDR2 from the germline V gene are SGHTA and FQGNSA. The CDR3 extends over 15 amino acids. Trimming shortened V by 1 base and J by 4 bases, and 10 bases separated the two germline ends. Study results and limitations: Changes seen in expanded clonotypes were possibly confounded by donor CMV status left unknown.

Primed by a sample-barcoded 5' primer and a J-beta primer mix, a second PCR proceeded for about 7 to 11 cycles. Each TCR beta cDNA got a 12-nucleotide random molecular identifier. TCRdb analysed the 5' RACE reads with MiXCR anew, one entry per CDR3 protein. The top ten clones hold roughly 28% of a sample with around 320,000 distinct CDR3 sequences, around 27% of them seen once. This chain uses TRBV7-2 with TRBJ2-2; D could derive from TRBD1 or TRBD2 (5 bases each). The clonotype was recovered from a woman in her 70s in good health. Material: blood. The CDR3 nucleotides read TGTGCCAGCAGCTTAGGGTTTGGGGGCACCGGGGAGCTGTTTTTT. This encodes CASSLGFGGTGELFF.